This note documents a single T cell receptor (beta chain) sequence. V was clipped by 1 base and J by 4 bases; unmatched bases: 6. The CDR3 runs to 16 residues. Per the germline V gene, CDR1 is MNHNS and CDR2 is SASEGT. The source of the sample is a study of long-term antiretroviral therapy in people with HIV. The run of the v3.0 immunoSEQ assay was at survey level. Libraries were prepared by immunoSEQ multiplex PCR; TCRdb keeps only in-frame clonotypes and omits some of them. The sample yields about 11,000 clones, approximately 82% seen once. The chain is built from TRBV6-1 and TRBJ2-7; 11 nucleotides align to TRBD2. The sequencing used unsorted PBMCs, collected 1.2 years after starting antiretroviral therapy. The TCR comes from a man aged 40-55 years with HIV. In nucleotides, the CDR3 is TGTGCCAGCAGTGAAGACGGACTAGCGGGCCTTTACGAGCAGTACTTC. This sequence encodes CASSEDGLAGLYEQYF.